What follows are 23 T cell receptor beta chains derived from one specimen sequenced in a study of a mutant IDH1 vaccine in newly diagnosed glioma listed by TCRdb under 2021. No antigen has been identified for these receptors. Library creation used the immunoSEQ multiplex PCR assay. What TCRdb holds here is the immuneACCESS table cut down to in-frame rearrangements. Part of the clones is not present; checked against another copy, under half of the missing clones reflect an unresolved V gene, and the others are unexplained. The sample table contains 10,000 to 15,000 clones; only one count was recorded for roughly four fifths of them. The biggest ten clones account for 4% of the sample. The time point tag for this specimen amounts to: week 47, end of study. A 20-mer mutant IDH1 peptide at 300 micrograms in Montanide made up each vaccine dose, which was injected subcutaneously together with topical imiquimod.

Specimen: PBMCs, collected from a glioma patient whose treatment included an IDH1 peptide vaccine. Receptors originate from a woman aged 40 to 55 with glioma.

The sample holds one count of this clone. The rearrangement links TRBV19 to TRBJ2-1; D unresolved. The CDR3 covers 12 residues. The germline V and J ends were trimmed by 0 bases and 10 bases, with 7 bases remaining between them. CDR1 LNHDA and CDR2 SQIVND come from the germline V gene (reference sequence). The CDR3 loop reads CASSIDQAEQFF. The CDR3 bases are TGTGCCAGTAGTATAGATCAGGCAGAGCAGTTCTTC.

This sequence joins TRBV2 and TRBJ1-5; perhaps TRBD1 as D (6 bases). Germline V gene lookup returns CDR1 SNHLY and CDR2 FYNNEI. With 0 bases removed from V and 7 bases from J, the gap between germline ends came to 10 bases. This CDR3 comprises 14 residues. CDR3 residues: CASSEAQGWQPQHF. CDR3 DNA sequence: TGTGCCAGCAGTGAAGCGCAGGGGTGGCAGCCCCAGCATTTT.

This sequence joins TRBV18 and TRBJ2-2; D call uncertain. Germline values: CDR1 KGHSH, CDR2 LQKENI. Trimming removed 0 bases at V and 3 bases at J, with 8 bases between. The CDR3 is 15 residues long. CDR3 amino acids: CASSPPVSDTGELFF. The CDR3 DNA follows: TGTGCCAGCTCACCACCGGTCAGCGACACCGGGGAGCTGTTTTTT. Full variable domain (rest looked up from reference TRBV18 and TRBJ2-2): NAGVMQNPRHLVRRRGQEARLRCSPMKGHSHVYWYRQLPEEGLKFMVYLQKENIIDESGMPKERFSAEFPKEGPSILRIQQVVRGDSAAYFCASSPPVSDTGELFFGEGSRLTVL.

The J gene is TRBJ1-1, the V gene TRBV7-2; tentative D call: TRBD1 (5 bases). This CDR3 comprises 16 residues. The V end was cut by 1 base, the J end by 6 bases, with 18 bases between. Germline V CDR1 and CDR2: SGHTA, FQGNSA. The CDR3, as DNA: TGTGCCAGCAGCTTAGGCTACGGGGACTCCCGTCCTGAAGCTTTCTTT. Protein product: CASSLGYGDSRPEAFF.

V and J are TRBV5-8 and TRBJ2-6; D not certain. Germline V gene sequence: CDR1 SGHTS, CDR2 YDEGEE. Trimming pared 0 bases from V and 0 bases from J, leaving 4 bases between. The CDR3 extends over 15 amino acids. Here the CDR3 reads CASSLGNSGANVLTF. Here the CDR3 DNA reads TGTGCCAGCAGCTTGGGTAACTCTGGGGCCAACGTCCTGACTTTC.

The CDR3 DNA reads as TGCAGCGTGAGTACAGGGGGCTTGCATCAGCCCCAGCATTTT. Residues: CSVSTGGLHQPQHF. The chain couples TRBV29-1 to TRBJ1-5; 9 nucleotides match TRBD1. The CDR3 is made up of 14 amino acids. Trimming removed 6 bases from V and 5 bases from J; junction bases left unmatched: 8. CDR1 and CDR2 from the germline V gene are SQVTM and ANQGSEA.

The rearrangement links TRBV18 to TRBJ2-3, with D tentatively TRBD1 (6 bases). Trimming removed 5 bases from V and 5 bases from J, with 11 bases in between. CDR3 size: 13 residues. CDR1 and CDR2 from the germline V gene are KGHSH and LQKENI. Here the CDR3 DNA reads TGTGCCAGCTCATCAAACAGGGTAGATACGCAGTATTTT. It yields the protein CASSSNRVDTQYF.

The chain joins TRBV10-2 to TRBJ1-5; D gene uncertain. Germline V gene data show CDR1 as WSHSY and CDR2 as SAAADI. V was clipped by 4 bases and J by 1 base, with 8 bases between them. This CDR3 comprises 14 residues. The DNA of the CDR3 is TGCGCCAGCAGTGTCAGCTTGAGCAATCAGCCCCAGCATTTT. This translates into CASSVSLSNQPQHF.

The chain is built from TRBV10-3 and TRBJ2-3; 11 positions agree with TRBD2. The J segment lost 0 bases and the V segment lost 0 bases, leaving 5 bases of the junction unmatched. The germline CDR1 and CDR2 sequences are ENHRY and SYGVKD. The CDR3 contains 18 residues. The CDR3 protein is CAISESGLADGSTDTQYF. CDR3 bases: TGTGCCATCAGTGAGTCGGGACTAGCGGACGGTAGCACAGATACGCAGTATTTT.

The V and J genes are TRBV13 and TRBJ1-2; D not resolved. Per germline, CDR1 PRHDT and CDR2 FYEKMQ (reference sequence). CDR3 length equals 13 residues. Trimming stripped 0 bases from V and 7 bases from J, with 9 bases between. This chain's CDR3 is CASSLGRDPGYTF. CDR3 DNA sequence: TGTGCCAGCAGCTTAGGTAGGGATCCTGGCTACACCTTC.

The V gene is TRBV5-6, the J gene TRBJ1-2; the match to TRBD1 covers 8 bases. The CDR3 is 15 amino acids. V lost 4 bases to trimming and J lost 0 bases; unmatched junction nucleotides: 5. Germline V gives CDR1 SGHDT, CDR2 YYEEEE. CDR3 loop: CASSGKTGANYGYTF. The CDR3 DNA sequence: TGTGCCAGCAGCGGGAAGACAGGGGCTAACTATGGCTACACCTTC.

V usage is TRBV6-4 and J usage is TRBJ1-5, with TRBD1 matching over 9 bases. This CDR3 has 16 amino acids. Losses at the gene ends were 5 bases for V and 4 bases for J; bases not matched to a gene: 9. CDR1 is MRHNA, CDR2 SNTAGT, per germline. The CDR3 coding sequence is TGTGCCAGCAGTCCGACAGGGGGTTTACCGAATCAGCCCCAGCATTTT. Translation gives CASSPTGGLPNQPQHF.

The sample holds a few counts of this clone. V and J are TRBV7-9 and TRBJ2-1; D is unclear. Per germline, CDR1 SEHNR and CDR2 FQNEAQ (reference sequence). The V end was cut by 8 bases, the J end by 8 bases, with 13 bases between. The CDR3 is 12 amino acids. CDR3 in amino acids: CASRIGSDEQFF. The CDR3 DNA follows: TGTGCCAGCCGCATTGGGTCCGATGAGCAGTTCTTC.

The rearrangement joins TRBV5-6 to TRBJ1-2, with D perhaps matching TRBD1 (5 bases). V dropped 1 base and J dropped 6 bases, with 10 bases sitting between them. CDR1 and CDR2 from the germline V gene are SGHDT and YYEEEE. CDR3 size: 13 residues. The CDR3 coding sequence is TGTGCCAGCAGCTTGAGTCAGGGTCATGGCTACACCTTC. It encodes CASSLSQGHGYTF. The variable domain in full, with the rest retrieved from reference TRBV5-6 and TRBJ1-2, is DAGVTQSPTHLIKTRGQQVTLRCSPKSGHDTVSWYQQALGQGPQFIFQYYEEEERQRGNFPDRFSGHQFPNYSSELNVNALLLGDSALYLCASSLSQGHGYTFGSGTRLTVV.

The chain uses TRBV5-1 and TRBJ2-3; D perhaps matches TRBD2 (7 bases). Germline CDR1 SGHRS, CDR2 YFSETQ. This CDR3 has 15 residues. Deletions cut 0 bases from V and 3 bases from J, with 11 bases between. The CDR3 DNA reads as TGCGCCAGCAGCTTGGGAGGGGGGGCGACAGATACGCAGTATTTT. Translated: CASSLGGGATDTQYF.

The chain couples TRBV9 to TRBJ2-7; the D gene is possibly TRBD1 (5 bases). The V gene's germline CDR1 is SGDLS and CDR2 YYNGEE. Trimming took off 2 bases at V and 3 bases at J, with 12 bases between the two ends. This CDR3 spans 14 amino acids. CDR3: CASSVADRFYEQYF. The CDR3 bases are TGTGCCAGCAGCGTCGCAGACAGATTCTACGAGCAGTACTTC.

The chain uses TRBV7-2 and TRBJ2-7; D is possibly TRBD1 or TRBD2 (5 bases each). Trimming removed 6 bases from V and 0 bases from J, with 15 bases in between. Germline CDR1 SGHTA, CDR2 FQGNSA. This CDR3 is built from 15 residues. The CDR3 DNA sequence: TGTGCCAGCAGATACCGGGACGGTAGCTCCTACGAGCAGTACTTC. This codes for CASRYRDGSSYEQYF.

This clone was seen only once. This chain connects TRBV6-6 to TRBJ1-2; D may be TRBD1 (5 bases). V dropped 4 bases and J dropped 6 bases, with 12 bases sitting between them. Germline lookup yields CDR1 MNHNY and CDR2 SVGAGI (reference sequence). The CDR3 covers 13 residues. CDR3 bases: TGTGCCAGCAGTTCTTACGACAGCAATGGCTACACCTTC. It codes for CASSSYDSNGYTF.

This clone was counted only a few times. The V call is TRBV7-9, the J call TRBJ1-1; D uncertain. Germline assignment: CDR1 SEHNR and CDR2 FQNEAQ (reference sequence). Trimming shortened V by 4 bases and J by 1 base, and 1 base separated the two germline ends. This CDR3 has 11 amino acids. CDR3 sequence (DNA): TGTGCCAGCAGCTCGAACACTGAAGCTTTCTTT. This codes for CASSSNTEAFF.

The V gene is TRBV6-5, the J gene TRBJ1-5, with no clear D. The CDR3 runs 15 residues. V was trimmed by 5 bases and J by 1 base, leaving 12 bases between them. The germline CDR1 and CDR2 sequences are MNHEY and SVGAGI. CDR3 coding DNA: TGTGCCAGCAGTCAGGCGGTAGGAAGCAATCAGCCCCAGCATTTT. This sequence encodes CASSQAVGSNQPQHF.

The J gene is TRBJ1-6, the V gene TRBV28; 7 bases agree with TRBD1. Germline CDR1 reads MDHEN; CDR2 reads SYDVKM. The V gene end was trimmed by 8 bases and the J gene end by 9 bases; junction bases not matched to a gene: 7. The CDR3 runs to 13 residues. CDR3 in amino acids: CASQGGDISPLHF. Here the CDR3 DNA reads TGTGCCAGCCAGGGGGGGGATATTTCACCCCTCCACTTT.

This sequence joins TRBV5-1 and TRBJ2-7; unclear D gene. V lost 2 bases and J 4 bases, leaving 4 bases between the germline ends. The CDR3 contains 11 residues. From germline, CDR1 is SGHRS and CDR2 YFSETQ. CDR3 DNA: TGCGCCAGCAGCTTTAATTACGAGCAGTACTTC. This gives the protein CASSFNYEQYF.

The sample holds one count of this clone. The rearrangement links TRBV10-3 to TRBJ1-1, with D tentatively TRBD1 (6 bases). The CDR3 has 14 amino acids. CDR1 and CDR2 (germline): ENHRY, SYGVKD. V lost 5 bases and J lost 0, with 10 bases in between. CDR3 sequence (DNA): TGTGCCATCAGTAAGGGGGGGATGAACACTGAAGCTTTCTTT. Its translation: CAISKGGMNTEAFF.